The rows below give T cell receptor beta chains drawn from one sample of a study of cytomegalovirus exposure and HLA in healthy donors. Generated by immunoSEQ multiplex PCR, the TCRdb table keeps only in-frame clones and is missing some. The sample gives approximately 130,000 clones, roughly 73% of which show up once; around 0.99% is in the top ten. The sequencing sample was made of PBMCs. The receptors originated from a male donor in good health and CMV-seronegative. The CDR3 runs from the conserved cysteine through the conserved F or W. D genes are given only for firm matches. Clone size is not always given. Where it is, it says once, few, many or a class for expanded clones.

>NA|TRBV29-1|TRBJ1-1|NA
CSVEDRGAGGTEAFF
TGCAGCGTTGAAGATCGGGGGGCCGGGGGCACTGAAGCTTTCTTT
>NA|TRBV7-9|TRBJ2-5|TRBD2
CASSETSGGGGETQYF
TGTGCCAGCAGCGAAACTAGCGGGGGAGGTGGGGAGACCCAGTACTTC
>once|TRBV6-5|TRBJ2-1|TRBD2
CASSTIAGPYNEQFF
TGTGCCAGCAGTACGATAGCGGGGCCCTACAATGAGCAGTTCTTC
>few|TRBV9|TRBJ1-6|NA
CASNREVDSPLHF
TGTGCCAGCAACCGGGAAGTGGATTCACCCCTCCACTTT
>few|TRBV4-3|TRBJ2-1|TRBD2
CASSQDPSGGYNEQFF
TGCGCCAGCAGCCAAGATCCTAGCGGGGGTTACAATGAGCAGTTCTTC
>NA|TRBV5-5|TRBJ2-5|NA
CASSLAYRETQYF
TGTGCCAGCAGCTTGGCGTATCGAGAGACCCAGTACTTC
>NA|TRBV5-4|TRBJ2-1|NA
CASSLTGSSYNEQFF
TGTGCCAGCAGCTTAACGGGAAGCTCCTACAATGAGCAGTTCTTC
>NA|TRBV9|TRBJ2-1|NA
CASSRGSGPYNEQFF
TGTGCCAGCAGCCGAGGGAGCGGCCCCTACAATGAGCAGTTCTTC
>few|TRBV7-9|TRBJ1-1|NA
CASSLQGGGNTEAFF
TGTGCCAGCAGCTTACAAGGTGGCGGGAACACTGAAGCTTTCTTT
>NA|TRBV4-3|TRBJ1-5|TRBD1
CASSQDYNRGEQPQHF
TGCGCCAGCAGCCAAGATTATAACAGGGGAGAGCAGCCCCAGCATTTT
>NA|TRBV30|TRBJ2-6|TRBD1
CAGTGGGRANVLTF
TGTGCCGGGACAGGGGGCGGAAGGGCCAACGTCCTGACTTTC
>NA|TRBV27|TRBJ2-5|TRBD1
CASAGSGQGAQYF
TGTGCCAGCGCCGGGTCGGGACAGGGGGCCCAGTACTTC